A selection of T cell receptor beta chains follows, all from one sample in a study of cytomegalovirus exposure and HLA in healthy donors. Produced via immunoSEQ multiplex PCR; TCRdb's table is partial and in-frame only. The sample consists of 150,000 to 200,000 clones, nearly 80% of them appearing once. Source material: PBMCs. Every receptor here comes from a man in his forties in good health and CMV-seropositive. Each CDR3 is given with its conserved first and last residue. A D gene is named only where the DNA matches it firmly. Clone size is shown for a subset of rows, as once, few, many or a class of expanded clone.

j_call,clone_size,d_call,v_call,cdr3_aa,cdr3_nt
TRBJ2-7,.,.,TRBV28,CASSLGGGYEQYF,TGTGCCAGCAGTTTGGGGGGAGGCTACGAGCAGTACTTC
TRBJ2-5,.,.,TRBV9,CASSVAYQETQYF,TGTGCCAGCAGCGTAGCCTACCAAGAGACCCAGTACTTC
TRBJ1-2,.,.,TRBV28,CASSLVGAGYGYTF,TGTGCCAGCAGTTTAGTAGGGGCCGGCTATGGCTACACCTTC
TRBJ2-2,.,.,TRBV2,CATLTGVGGTGELFF,TGTGCCACCCTAACAGGGGTCGGGGGCACCGGGGAGCTGTTTTTT
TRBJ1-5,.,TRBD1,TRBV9,CASSPGQGFNQPQHF,TGTGCCAGCAGCCCCGGACAGGGATTCAATCAGCCCCAGCATTTT
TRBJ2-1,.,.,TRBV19,CASSIVKAGGNEQFF,TGTGCCAGTAGTATAGTCAAGGCCGGAGGTAATGAGCAGTTCTTC
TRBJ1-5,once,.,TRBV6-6,CASSLGRAGGNQPQHF,TGTGCCAGCAGTCTTGGACGGGCGGGAGGCAATCAGCCCCAGCATTTT
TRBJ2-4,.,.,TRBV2,CASSEGRVGNIQYF,TGTGCCAGCAGTGAAGGACGGGTAGGAAACATTCAGTACTTC
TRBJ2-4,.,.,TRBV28,CASSSLAPGAKNSQYF,TGTGCCAGCAGTTCCCTAGCGCCTGGGGCCAAAAACAGTCAGTACTTC
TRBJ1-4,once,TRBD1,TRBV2,CATYGTVNEKLFF,TGTGCCACCTATGGGACAGTTAATGAAAAACTGTTTTTT
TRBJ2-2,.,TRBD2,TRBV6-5,CASQTSGTNTGELFF,TGTGCCAGCCAGACTAGCGGGACCAACACCGGGGAGCTGTTTTTT
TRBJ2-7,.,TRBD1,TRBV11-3,CASSPGQEDTYEQYF,TGTGCCAGCAGCCCGGGACAGGAAGATACGTACGAGCAGTACTTC
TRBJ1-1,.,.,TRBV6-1,CASSLTSGIEAFF,TGTGCCAGCAGCCTTACTTCAGGGATTGAAGCTTTCTTT